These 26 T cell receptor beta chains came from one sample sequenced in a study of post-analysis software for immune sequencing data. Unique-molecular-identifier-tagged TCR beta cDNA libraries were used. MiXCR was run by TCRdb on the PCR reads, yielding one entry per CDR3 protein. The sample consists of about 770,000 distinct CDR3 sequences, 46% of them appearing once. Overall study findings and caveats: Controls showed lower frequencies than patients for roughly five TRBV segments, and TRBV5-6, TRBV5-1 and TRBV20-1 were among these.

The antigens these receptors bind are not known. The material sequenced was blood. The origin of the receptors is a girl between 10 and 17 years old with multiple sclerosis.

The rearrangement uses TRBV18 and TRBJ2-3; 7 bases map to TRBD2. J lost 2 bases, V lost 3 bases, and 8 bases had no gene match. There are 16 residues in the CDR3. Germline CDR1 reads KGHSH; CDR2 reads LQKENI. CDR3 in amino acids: CASSPLAAQYTDTQYF. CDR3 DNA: TGTGCCAGCTCACCCCTAGCGGCACAATACACAGATACGCAGTATTTT. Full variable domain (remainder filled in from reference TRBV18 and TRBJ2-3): NAGVMQNPRHLVRRRGQEARLRCSPMKGHSHVYWYRQLPEEGLKFMVYLQKENIIDESGMPKERFSAEFPKEGPSILRIQQVVRGDSAAYFCASSPLAAQYTDTQYFGPGTRLTVL.

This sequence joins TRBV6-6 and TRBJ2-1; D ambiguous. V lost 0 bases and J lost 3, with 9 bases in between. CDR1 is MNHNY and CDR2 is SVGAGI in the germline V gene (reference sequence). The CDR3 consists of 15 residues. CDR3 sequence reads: CASSYSITDYNEQFF. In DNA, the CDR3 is TGTGCCAGCAGTTACTCGATAACTGACTACAATGAGCAGTTCTTC.

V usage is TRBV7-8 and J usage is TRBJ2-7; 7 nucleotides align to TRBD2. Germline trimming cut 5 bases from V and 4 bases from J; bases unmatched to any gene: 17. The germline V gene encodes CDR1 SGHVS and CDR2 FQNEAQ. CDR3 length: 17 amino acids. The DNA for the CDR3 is TGTGCCAGCAGCGTCAATACCGTGAGCGGGGACGGGTACGAGCAGTACTTC. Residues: CASSVNTVSGDGYEQYF. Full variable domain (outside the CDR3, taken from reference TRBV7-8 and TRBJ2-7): GAGVSQSPRYKVAKRGQDVALRCDPISGHVSLFWYQQALGQGPEFLTYFQNEAQLDKSGLPSDRFFAERPEGSVSTLKIQRTQQEDSAVYLCASSVNTVSGDGYEQYFGPGTRLTVT.

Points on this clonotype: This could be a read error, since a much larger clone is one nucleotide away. CDR3: CASSTNTDTQYF. Here the CDR3 DNA reads TGTGCCAGCAGCACTAACACAGATACGCAGTATTTT. The chain recombines TRBV9 with TRBJ2-3; D call uncertain. Trimming took 4 bases from V and 2 from J, leaving 5 bases between them. Germline lookup yields CDR1 SGDLS and CDR2 YYNGEE. There are 12 residues in the CDR3. Filled out from reference TRBV9 and TRBJ2-3, the complete variable domain reads DSGVTQTPKHLITATGQRVTLRCSPRSGDLSVYWYQQSLDQGLQFLIQYYNGEERAKGNILERFSAQQFPDLHSELNLSSLELGDSALYFCASSTNTDTQYFGPGTRLTVL.

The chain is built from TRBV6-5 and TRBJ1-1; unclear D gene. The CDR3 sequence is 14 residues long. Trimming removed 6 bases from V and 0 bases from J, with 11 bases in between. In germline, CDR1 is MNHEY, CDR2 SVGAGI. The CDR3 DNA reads TGTGCCAGCAGCCGACTGGGGATGAACACTGAAGCTTTCTTT. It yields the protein CASSRLGMNTEAFF.

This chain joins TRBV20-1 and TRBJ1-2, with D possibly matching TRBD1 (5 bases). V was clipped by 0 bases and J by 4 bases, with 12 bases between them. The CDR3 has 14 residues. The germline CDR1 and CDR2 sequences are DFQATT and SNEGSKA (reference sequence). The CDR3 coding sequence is TGCAGTGCTAGAGAGGAAGGGACCATCTATGGCTACACCTTC. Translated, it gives CSAREEGTIYGYTF.

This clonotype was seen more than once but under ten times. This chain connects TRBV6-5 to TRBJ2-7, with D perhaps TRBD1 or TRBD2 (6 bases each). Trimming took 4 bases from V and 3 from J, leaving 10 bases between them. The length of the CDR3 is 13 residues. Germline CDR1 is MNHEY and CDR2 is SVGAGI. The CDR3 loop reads CASSFGGHYEQYF. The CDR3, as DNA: TGTGCCAGCAGTTTCGGGGGCCACTACGAGCAGTACTTC.

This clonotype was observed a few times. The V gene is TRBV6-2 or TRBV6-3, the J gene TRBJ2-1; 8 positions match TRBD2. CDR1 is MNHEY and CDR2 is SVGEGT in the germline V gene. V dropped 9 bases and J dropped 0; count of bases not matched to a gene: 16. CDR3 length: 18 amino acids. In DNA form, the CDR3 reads TGTGCCAGTGACCCAAGGAATAGCGGGATGGGCTCCTACAATGAGCAGTTCTTC. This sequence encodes CASDPRNSGMGSYNEQFF.

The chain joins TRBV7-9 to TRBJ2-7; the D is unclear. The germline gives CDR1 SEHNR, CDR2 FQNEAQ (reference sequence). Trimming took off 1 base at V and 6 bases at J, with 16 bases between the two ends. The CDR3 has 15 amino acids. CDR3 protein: CASSLGNANIGEQYF. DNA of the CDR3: TGTGCCAGCAGCTTAGGTAACGCTAATATCGGCGAGCAGTACTTC. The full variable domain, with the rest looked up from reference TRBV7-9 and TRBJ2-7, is DTGVSQNPRHKITKRGQNVTFRCDPISEHNRLYWYRQTLGQGPEFLTYFQNEAQLEKSRLLSDRFSAERPKGSFSTLEIQRTEQGDSAMYLCASSLGNANIGEQYFGPGTRLTVT.

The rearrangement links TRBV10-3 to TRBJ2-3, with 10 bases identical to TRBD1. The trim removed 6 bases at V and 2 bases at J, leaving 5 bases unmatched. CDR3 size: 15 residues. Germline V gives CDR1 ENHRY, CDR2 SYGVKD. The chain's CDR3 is CAIREDRGITDTQYF. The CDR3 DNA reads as TGTGCCATCAGAGAGGACAGGGGGATCACAGATACGCAGTATTTT.

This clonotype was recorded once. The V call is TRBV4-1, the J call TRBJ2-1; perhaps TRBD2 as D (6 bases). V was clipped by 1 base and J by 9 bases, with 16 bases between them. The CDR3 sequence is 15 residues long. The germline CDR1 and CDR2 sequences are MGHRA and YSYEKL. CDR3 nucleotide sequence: TGCGCCAGCAGCCAAGTTCTTAACACGGAGGGTGAGCAGTTCTTC. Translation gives CASSQVLNTEGEQFF.

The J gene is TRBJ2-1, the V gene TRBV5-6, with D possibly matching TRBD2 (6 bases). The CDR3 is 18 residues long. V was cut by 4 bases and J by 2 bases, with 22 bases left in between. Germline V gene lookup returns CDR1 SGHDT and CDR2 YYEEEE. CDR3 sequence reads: CASSHSNAGTSPYNEQFF. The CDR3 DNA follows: TGTGCCAGCAGCCACAGCAACGCCGGGACTTCGCCCTACAATGAGCAGTTCTTC.

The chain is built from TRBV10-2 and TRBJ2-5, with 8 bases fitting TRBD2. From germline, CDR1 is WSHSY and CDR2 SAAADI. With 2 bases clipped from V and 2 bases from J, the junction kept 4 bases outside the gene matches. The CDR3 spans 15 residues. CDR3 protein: CASSEQGLEQETQYF. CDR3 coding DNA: TGCGCCAGCAGTGAGCAGGGACTAGAACAAGAGACCCAGTACTTC.

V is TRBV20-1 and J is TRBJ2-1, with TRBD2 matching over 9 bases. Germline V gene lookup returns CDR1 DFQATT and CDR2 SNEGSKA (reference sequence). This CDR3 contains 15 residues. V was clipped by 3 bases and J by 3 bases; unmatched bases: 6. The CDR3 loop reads CSARASGVFYNEQFF. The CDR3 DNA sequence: TGCAGTGCTAGGGCTAGCGGGGTCTTCTACAATGAGCAGTTCTTC.

Here the CDR3 DNA reads TGTGCCAGCAGCTTAGCGGGACTAGCGACCTACAATGAGCAGTTCTTC. This sequence encodes CASSLAGLATYNEQFF. The V gene is TRBV7-8, the J gene TRBJ2-1, with 10 bases lining up with TRBD2. The CDR3 runs to 16 residues. Germline values: CDR1 SGHVS, CDR2 FQNEAQ. Trimming took 0 bases from V and 2 from J; bases not matched to a gene: 1.

The CDR3 is CASSLGIAGDGHEQFF. The CDR3 DNA follows: TGCGCCAGCAGCCTTGGGATAGCGGGAGATGGCCATGAGCAGTTCTTC. The chain links TRBV4-1 to TRBJ2-1; 9 bases agree with TRBD2. Germline-derived CDR1 and CDR2 are MGHRA and YSYEKL. The trim removed 4 bases at V and 8 bases at J, leaving 12 bases unmatched. There are 16 residues in the CDR3.

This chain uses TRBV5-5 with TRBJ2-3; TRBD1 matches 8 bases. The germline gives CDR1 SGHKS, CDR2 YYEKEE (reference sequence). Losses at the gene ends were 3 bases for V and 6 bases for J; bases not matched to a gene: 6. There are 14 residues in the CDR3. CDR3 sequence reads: CASSSQGAWDTQYF. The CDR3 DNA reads TGTGCCAGCAGCTCTCAGGGGGCTTGGGATACGCAGTATTTT. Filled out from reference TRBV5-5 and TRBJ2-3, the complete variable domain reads DAGVTQSPTHLIKTRGQQVTLRCSPISGHKSVSWYQQVLGQGPQFIFQYYEKEERGRGNFPDRFSARQFPNYSSELNVNALLLGDSALYLCASSSQGAWDTQYFGPGTRLTVL.

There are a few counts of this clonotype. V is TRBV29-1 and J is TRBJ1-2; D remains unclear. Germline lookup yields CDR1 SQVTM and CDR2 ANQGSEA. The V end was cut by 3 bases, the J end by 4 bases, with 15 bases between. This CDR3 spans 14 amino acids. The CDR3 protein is CSVDFGRDGYGYTF. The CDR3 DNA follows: TGCAGCGTTGACTTCGGCAGAGATGGCTATGGCTACACCTTC.

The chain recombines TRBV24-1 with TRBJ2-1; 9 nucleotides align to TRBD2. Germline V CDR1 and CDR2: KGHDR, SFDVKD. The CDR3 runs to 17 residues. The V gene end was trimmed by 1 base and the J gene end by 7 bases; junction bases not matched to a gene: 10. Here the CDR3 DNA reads TGTGCCACCAGTGATTTCACCGTAGCGGGAGCCTCGAATGAGCAGTTCTTC. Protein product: CATSDFTVAGASNEQFF.

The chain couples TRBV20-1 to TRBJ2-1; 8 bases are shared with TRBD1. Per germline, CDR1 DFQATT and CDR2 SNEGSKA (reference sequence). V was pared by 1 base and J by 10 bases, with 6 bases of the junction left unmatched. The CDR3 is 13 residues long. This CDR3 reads CSARGQGWLEQFF. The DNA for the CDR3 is TGCAGTGCTAGAGGACAGGGGTGGTTGGAGCAGTTCTTC.

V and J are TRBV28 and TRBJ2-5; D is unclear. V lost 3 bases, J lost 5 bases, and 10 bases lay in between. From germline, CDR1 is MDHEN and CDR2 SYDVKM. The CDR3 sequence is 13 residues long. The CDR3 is CASSFRGFETQYF. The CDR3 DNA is TGTGCCAGCAGTTTTCGAGGATTTGAGACCCAGTACTTC.

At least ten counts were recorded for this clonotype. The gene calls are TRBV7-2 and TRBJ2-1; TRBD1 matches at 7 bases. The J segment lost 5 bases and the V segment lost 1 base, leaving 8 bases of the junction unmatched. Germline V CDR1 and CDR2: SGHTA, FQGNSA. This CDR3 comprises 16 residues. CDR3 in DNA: TGTGCCAGCAGCTTAGGGGGACAGTACTATAACAATGAGCAGTTCTTC. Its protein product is CASSLGGQYYNNEQFF. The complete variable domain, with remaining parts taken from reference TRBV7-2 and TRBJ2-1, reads GAGVSQSPSNKVTEKGKDVELRCDPISGHTALYWYRQSLGQGLEFLIYFQGNSAPDKSGLPSDRFSAERTGGSVSTLTIQRTQQEDSAVYLCASSLGGQYYNNEQFFGPGTRLTVL.

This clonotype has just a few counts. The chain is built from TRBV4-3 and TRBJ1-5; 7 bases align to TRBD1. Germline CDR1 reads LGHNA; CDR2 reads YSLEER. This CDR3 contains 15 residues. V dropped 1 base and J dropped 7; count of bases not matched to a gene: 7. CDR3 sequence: CASSQATGFGQPQHF. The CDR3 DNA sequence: TGCGCCAGCAGCCAAGCGACAGGGTTTGGACAGCCCCAGCATTTT.

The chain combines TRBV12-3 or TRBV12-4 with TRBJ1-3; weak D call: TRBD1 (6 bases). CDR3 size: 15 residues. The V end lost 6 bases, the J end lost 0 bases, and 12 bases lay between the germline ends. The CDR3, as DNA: TGTGCCAGCAGCCTAGGACAGAGCTCTGGAAACACCATATATTTT. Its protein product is CASSLGQSSGNTIYF.

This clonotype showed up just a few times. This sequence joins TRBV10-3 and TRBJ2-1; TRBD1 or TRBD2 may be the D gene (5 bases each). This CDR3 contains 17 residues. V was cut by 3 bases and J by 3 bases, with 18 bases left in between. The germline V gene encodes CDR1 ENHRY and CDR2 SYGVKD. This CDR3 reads CAISDQQDLGLYNEQFF. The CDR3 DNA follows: TGTGCCATCAGTGATCAACAGGACTTGGGTCTCTACAATGAGCAGTTCTTC.

Written as DNA, the CDR3 is TGTGCCAGCAGTTTAGCCACTCCTAGCGGGAGTTATGACAAAAACATTCAGTACTTC. Its translation is CASSLATPSGSYDKNIQYF. The rearrangement uses TRBV12-3 or TRBV12-4 and TRBJ2-4, with 10 bases matching TRBD2. The CDR3 is made up of 19 amino acids. Losses at the gene ends were 0 bases for V and 3 bases for J; bases not matched to a gene: 11.